This entry lists 3 T cell receptor beta chains sequenced from one sample in a study of CXCR3-negative and CXCR3-positive naive CD8 T cells. The TRB libraries of cDNA were built by UMI-labeled 5' RACE. TCRdb reprocessed the 5' RACE reads and keeps a single row for each CDR3 protein, giving no DNA. This sample's clone table lists 55,000 to 70,000 distinct CDR3 sequences. The sample was memory CD8+ T cells from blood. The receptors stem from a human donor in good health. Some clones in this sample may be carry-over from other donors' samples.

This sequence joins TRBV21-1 and TRBJ1-5; TCRdb outputs TRBD1, but without DNA this stays unchecked. TRBV21-1 is a listed pseudogene. This CDR3 has 18 residues. CDR3 in amino acids: CASSLRGVKPPTHQPQHF.

The genes are TRBV9 and TRBJ2-1. Germline V gives CDR1 SGDLS, CDR2 YYNGEE. This CDR3 is built from 13 residues. CDR3 amino acids: CASSVSSDNEQFF.

The chain is built from TRBV5-1 and TRBJ2-1; the TCRdb call, TRBD2, lacks DNA for checking. The CDR3 runs 16 residues. Germline CDR1 SGHRS, CDR2 YFSETQ. The CDR3 here is CASSLSGMSSYNEQFF.